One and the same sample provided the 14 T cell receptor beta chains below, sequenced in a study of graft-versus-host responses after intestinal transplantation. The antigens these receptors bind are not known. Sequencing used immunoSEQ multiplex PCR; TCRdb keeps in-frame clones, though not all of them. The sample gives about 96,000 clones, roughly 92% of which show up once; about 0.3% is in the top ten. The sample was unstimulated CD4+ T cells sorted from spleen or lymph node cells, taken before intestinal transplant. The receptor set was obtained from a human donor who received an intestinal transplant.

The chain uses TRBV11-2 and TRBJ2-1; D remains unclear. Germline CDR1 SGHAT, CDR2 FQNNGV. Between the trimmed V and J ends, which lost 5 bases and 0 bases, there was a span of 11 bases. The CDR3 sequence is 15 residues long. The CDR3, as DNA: TGTGCCAGCAGCCCTTCCGGGCTCTCCTACAATGAGCAGTTCTTC. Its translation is CASSPSGLSYNEQFF. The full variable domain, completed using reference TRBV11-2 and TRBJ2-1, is EAGVAQSPRYKIIEKRQSVAFWCNPISGHATLYWYQQILGQGPKLLIQFQNNGVVDDSQLPKDRFSAERLKGVDSTLKIQPAKLEDSAVYLCASSPSGLSYNEQFFGPGTRLTVL.

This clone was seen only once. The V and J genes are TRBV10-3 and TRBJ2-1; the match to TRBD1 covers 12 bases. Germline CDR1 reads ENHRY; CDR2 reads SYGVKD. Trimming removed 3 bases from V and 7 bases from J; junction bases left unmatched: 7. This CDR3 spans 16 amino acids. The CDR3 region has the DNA TGTGCCATCAGTGACTCCGGGACAGGGGGCACAAATGAGCAGTTCTTC. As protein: CAISDSGTGGTNEQFF.

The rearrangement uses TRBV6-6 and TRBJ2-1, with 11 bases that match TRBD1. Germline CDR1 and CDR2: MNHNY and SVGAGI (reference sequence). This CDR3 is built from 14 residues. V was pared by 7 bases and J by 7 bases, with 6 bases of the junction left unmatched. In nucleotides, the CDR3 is TGTGCCAGCACCGGGACAGGGGGAAGGAATGAGCAGTTCTTC. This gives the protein CASTGTGGRNEQFF.

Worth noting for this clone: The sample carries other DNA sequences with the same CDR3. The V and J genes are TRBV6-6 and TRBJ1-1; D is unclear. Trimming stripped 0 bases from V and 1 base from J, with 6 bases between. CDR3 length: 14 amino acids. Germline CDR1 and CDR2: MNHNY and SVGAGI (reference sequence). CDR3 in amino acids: CASSYSGGNTEAFF. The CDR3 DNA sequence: TGTGCCAGCAGTTACTCGGGAGGGAACACTGAAGCTTTCTTT.

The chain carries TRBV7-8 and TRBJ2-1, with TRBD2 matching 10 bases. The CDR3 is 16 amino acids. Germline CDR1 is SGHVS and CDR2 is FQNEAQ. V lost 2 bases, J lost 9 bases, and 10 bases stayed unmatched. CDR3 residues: CASSLRRLAGATEQFF. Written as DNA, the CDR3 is TGTGCCAGCAGCTTAAGGAGGCTAGCGGGAGCCACTGAGCAGTTCTTC.

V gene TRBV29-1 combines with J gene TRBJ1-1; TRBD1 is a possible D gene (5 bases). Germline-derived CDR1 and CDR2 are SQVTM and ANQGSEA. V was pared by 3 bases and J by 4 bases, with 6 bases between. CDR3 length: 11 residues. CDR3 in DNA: TGCAGCGTTGATAGGGGCACTGAAGCTTTCTTT. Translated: CSVDRGTEAFF.

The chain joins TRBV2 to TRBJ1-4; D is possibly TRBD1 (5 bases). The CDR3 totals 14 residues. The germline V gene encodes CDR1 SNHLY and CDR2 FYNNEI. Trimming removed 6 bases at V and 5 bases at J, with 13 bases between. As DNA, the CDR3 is TGTGCCAGCAGAATGGGGCGGGGAAATGAAAAACTGTTTTTT. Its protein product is CASRMGRGNEKLFF. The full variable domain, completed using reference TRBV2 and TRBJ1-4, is EPEVTQTPSHQVTQMGQEVILRCVPISNHLYFYWYRQILGQKVEFLVSFYNNEISEKSEIFDDQFSVERPDGSNFTLKIRSTKLEDSAMYFCASRMGRGNEKLFFGSGTQLSVL.

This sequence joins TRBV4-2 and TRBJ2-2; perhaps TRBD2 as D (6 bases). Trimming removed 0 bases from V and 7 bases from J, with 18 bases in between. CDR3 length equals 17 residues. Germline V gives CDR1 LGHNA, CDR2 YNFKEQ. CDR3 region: CASSQDSFGVGGGELFF. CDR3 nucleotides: TGTGCCAGCAGCCAAGATTCGTTCGGGGTGGGGGGCGGGGAGCTGTTTTTT.

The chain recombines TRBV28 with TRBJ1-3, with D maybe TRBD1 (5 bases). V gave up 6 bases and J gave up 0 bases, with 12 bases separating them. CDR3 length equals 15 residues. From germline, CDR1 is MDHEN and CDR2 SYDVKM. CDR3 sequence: CASSLTASSGNTIYF. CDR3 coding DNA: TGTGCCAGCAGCTTGACAGCCTCCTCTGGAAACACCATATATTTT.

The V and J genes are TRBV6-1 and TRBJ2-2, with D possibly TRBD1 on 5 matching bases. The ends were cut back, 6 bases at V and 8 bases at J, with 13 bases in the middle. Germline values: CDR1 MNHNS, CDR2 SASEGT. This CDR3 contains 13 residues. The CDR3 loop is CASRGVRQGELFF. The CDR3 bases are TGTGCCAGCAGGGGTGTCCGACAGGGGGAGCTGTTTTTT.

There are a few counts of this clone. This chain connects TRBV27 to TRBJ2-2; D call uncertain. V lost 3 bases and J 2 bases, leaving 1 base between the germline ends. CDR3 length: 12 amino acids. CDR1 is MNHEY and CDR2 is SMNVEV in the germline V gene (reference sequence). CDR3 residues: CASSFNTGELFF. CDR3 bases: TGTGCCAGCAGTTTTAACACCGGGGAGCTGTTTTTT.

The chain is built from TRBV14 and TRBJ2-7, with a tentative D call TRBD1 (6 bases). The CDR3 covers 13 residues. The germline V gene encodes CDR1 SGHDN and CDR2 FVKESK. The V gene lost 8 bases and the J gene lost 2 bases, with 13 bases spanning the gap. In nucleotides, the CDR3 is TGTGCCAGCGCCGGGACACCTCCCTACGAGCAGTACTTC. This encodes CASAGTPPYEQYF.

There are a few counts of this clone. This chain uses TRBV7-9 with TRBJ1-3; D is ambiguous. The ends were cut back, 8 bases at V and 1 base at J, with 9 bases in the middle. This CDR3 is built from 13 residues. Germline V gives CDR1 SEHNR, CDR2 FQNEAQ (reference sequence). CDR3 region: CASVRGSGNTIYF. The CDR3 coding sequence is TGTGCCAGCGTAAGAGGATCTGGAAACACCATATATTTT.

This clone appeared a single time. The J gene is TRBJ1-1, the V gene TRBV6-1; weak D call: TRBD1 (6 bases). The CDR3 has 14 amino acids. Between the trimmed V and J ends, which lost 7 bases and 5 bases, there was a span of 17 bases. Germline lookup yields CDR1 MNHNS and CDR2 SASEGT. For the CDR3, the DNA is TGTGCCAGCATCCGAGAGGGGGGGAATACTGAAGCTTTCTTT. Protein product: CASIREGGNTEAFF.